This T cell receptor (beta chain) was found in a study of neurological immune-mediated disorders. Study-level results: One related-CDR3 cluster, identified by phylogenetic grouping, held the repertoires of 18 of 34 multiple sclerosis patients and was a possible signature.

This clonotype was detected ten times or more. Its target is unknown. This CDR3 comprises 14 residues. Trimming cost V 2 bases and J 6 bases, with 13 bases left between them. The germline V gene has CDR1 MGHDK and CDR2 SYGVNS. 5'RACE employing 10-nucleotide random UMIs yielded the cDNA. Each CDR3 protein gets one entry after TCRdb re-called the 5' RACE reads with MiXCR. The sample yields roughly 75,000 distinct CDR3 sequences, around 2.6% seen once. The J gene is TRBJ2-5, the V gene TRBV25-1; D possibly corresponds to TRBD2 (6 bases). The specimen sequenced was PBMCs. The TCR was taken from a woman aged 25-40 years with multiple sclerosis. The chain's CDR3 is CASSERGIGKTQYF. The CDR3 DNA reads TGTGCCAGCAGTGAACGCGGGATCGGGAAGACCCAGTACTTC. Supplemented by reference TRBV25-1 and TRBJ2-5, the full variable domain reads EADIYQTPRYLVIGTGKKITLECSQTMGHDKMYWYQQDPGMELHLIHYSYGVNSTEKGDLSSESTVSRIRTEHFPLTLESARPSHTSQYLCASSERGIGKTQYFGPGTRLLVL.